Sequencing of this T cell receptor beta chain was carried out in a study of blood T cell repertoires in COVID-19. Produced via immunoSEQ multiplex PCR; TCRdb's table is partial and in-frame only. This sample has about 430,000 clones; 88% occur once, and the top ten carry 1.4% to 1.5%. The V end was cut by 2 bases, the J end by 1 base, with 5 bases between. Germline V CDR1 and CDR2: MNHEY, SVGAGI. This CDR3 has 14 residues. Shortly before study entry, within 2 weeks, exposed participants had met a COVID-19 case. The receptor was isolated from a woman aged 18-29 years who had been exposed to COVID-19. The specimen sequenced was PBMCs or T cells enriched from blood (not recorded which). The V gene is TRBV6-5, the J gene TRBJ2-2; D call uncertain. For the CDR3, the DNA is TGTGCCAGCAGTTACGGCAGGAACACCGGGGAGCTGTTTTTT. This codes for CASSYGRNTGELFF.